This T cell receptor (beta chain) was observed in a study of T cells expressing NK-cell markers. TCRdb re-called the 5' RACE reads, yielding one record per CDR3 amino acid sequence without DNA. This sample's clone table lists some 300,000 distinct CDR3 sequences. The TCR originated in a man in his late teens or twenties in good health. Specimen: blood T cells: a sorted CD56 or NKG2C T cell subset, CD4+ or CD8+ T cells, or bulk PBMC T cells (not recorded which).

The CDR3 loop reads CASSYHVRMQTGDRQPQHF. The chain couples TRBV6-2 or TRBV6-3 to TRBJ1-5; lacking DNA, the TRBD1 call made by TCRdb goes unchecked. CDR3 length: 19 amino acids. Looked up from germline, CDR1 is MNHEY and CDR2 is SVGEGT.